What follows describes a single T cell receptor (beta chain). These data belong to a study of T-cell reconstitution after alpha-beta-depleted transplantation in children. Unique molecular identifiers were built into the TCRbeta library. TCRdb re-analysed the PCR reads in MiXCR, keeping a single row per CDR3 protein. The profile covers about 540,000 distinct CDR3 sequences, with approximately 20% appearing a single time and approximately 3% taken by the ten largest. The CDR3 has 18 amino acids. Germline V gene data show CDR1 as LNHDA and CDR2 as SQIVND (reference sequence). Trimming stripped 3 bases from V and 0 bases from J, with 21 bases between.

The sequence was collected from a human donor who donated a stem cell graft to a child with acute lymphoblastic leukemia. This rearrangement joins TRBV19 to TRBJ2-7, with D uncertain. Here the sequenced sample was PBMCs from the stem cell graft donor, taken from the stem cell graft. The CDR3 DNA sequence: TGTGCCAGTAGTATTCAAAACCCCACTCGAGATTTCTCCTACGAGCAGTACTTC. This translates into CASSIQNPTRDFSYEQYF.